This entry concerns a single TCR beta chain. The antigen is unknown. With roughly nine days of culture completed, CD4+ T cells were isolated. Cultures got half-medium changes with IL-2 on days 3 and 7. This CDR3 contains 14 residues. Germline trimming cut 5 bases from V and 4 bases from J; bases unmatched to any gene: 5. Germline V gene data show CDR1 as LNHDA and CDR2 as SQIVND (reference sequence). These data come from a study of vaccination effects on CD4 cells after COVID-19. Whole-study results and caveats: Just 1 of 255 vaccine-induced clones in healthy recipients was cross-reactive. Late post-vaccination, clones induced by infection and those induced by vaccine underwent marked clonal contraction.

Data came from immunoSEQ multiplex PCR; TCRdb stores just in-frame clones and leaves some out. The sample yields around 70,000 clones, roughly three quarters seen once. This rearrangement joins TRBV19 to TRBJ2-1; TRBD1 matches 7 bases. The clonotype comes from a human donor who received a COVID-19 vaccine. Sequencing used CD4+ T cells from PBMCs cultured without peptide, obtained before COVID-19 vaccination. The CDR3 is CASSPGTVYNEQFF. For the CDR3, the DNA is TGTGCCAGTAGTCCAGGGACAGTTTACAATGAGCAGTTCTTC.